The 32 T cell receptor beta chains in this list originate from one sample, sequenced in a study of T-cell memory formation after mild COVID-19 (dated by TCRdb to the early 2020s). The receptor library was made with 5' RACE. Sequencing took place on an Illumina NovaSeq 6000. TCRdb trimmed public reads at Q25 via fastp, called clones via MiXCR and kept in-frame beta chains. Duplicate CDR3 protein sequences are folded into a single record with the most common DNA and genes. The sample contains 450,000 or so distinct CDR3 sequences, 20% to 25% of them found a single time. About 12% of the sample lies in the top ten. Sequenced material: PBMCs or a T cell subset sorted from them (not recorded which). The receptors derive from an adult woman who had mild COVID-19 (a few samples of this study predate the infection). The sample titles of this study are shuffled in the database, so cell type and time point are left out; the donor was told from shared clones.

The chain employs TRBV11-2 and TRBJ2-3, with 8 bases matching TRBD2. The trim removed 5 bases at V and 7 bases at J, leaving 14 bases unmatched. Germline-derived CDR1 and CDR2 are SGHAT and FQNNGV. The CDR3 covers 16 residues. CDR3 sequence: CASSRLSGGGKNTQYF. In DNA form, the CDR3 reads TGTGCCAGCAGCCGACTCAGCGGGGGAGGAAAAAATACGCAGTATTTT.

This chain's CDR3 is CSAQGTNYGYTF. The CDR3 coding sequence is TGCAGTGCCCAGGGGACTAACTATGGCTACACCTTC. The J gene is TRBJ1-2, the V gene TRBV20-1, with D tentatively TRBD1 (6 bases). The CDR3 runs 12 residues. The V end was cut by 6 bases, the J end by 0 bases, with 8 bases between. Germline lookup yields CDR1 DFQATT and CDR2 SNEGSKA (reference sequence).

This clonotype was detected only a few times. This sequence joins TRBV24-1 and TRBJ1-5; TRBD1 matches 8 bases. V lost 4 bases, J lost 0 bases, and 7 bases stayed unmatched. CDR1 and CDR2 from the germline V gene are KGHDR and SFDVKD. The CDR3 is 17 amino acids. This CDR3 is CATSESTGVASNQPQHF. CDR3 DNA: TGTGCCACCAGTGAATCGACAGGGGTGGCTAGCAATCAGCCCCAGCATTTT.

The V gene is TRBV19, the J gene TRBJ2-7, with a tentative D call TRBD2 (5 bases). V lost 3 bases and J 4 bases, leaving 16 bases between the germline ends. Germline V lookup: CDR1 LNHDA, CDR2 SQIVND (reference sequence). This CDR3 is built from 15 residues. CDR3 sequence reads: CASSMLGLEGYEQYF. CDR3 sequence (DNA): TGTGCCAGTAGTATGCTTGGCCTAGAGGGTTACGAGCAGTACTTC.

This clonotype was counted only a few times. J is TRBJ2-2 and V is TRBV29-1, with TRBD2 identical over 9 bases. This CDR3 has 16 amino acids. The V and J ends lost 4 bases and 1 base, in that order; junction bases with no gene match: 7. Germline V lookup: CDR1 SQVTM, CDR2 ANQGSEA. The CDR3 nucleotides are TGCAGCGTTGGTGGGACTAGCCCCTGGAACACCGGGGAGCTGTTTTTT. This sequence encodes CSVGGTSPWNTGELFF.

This chain joins TRBV5-6 and TRBJ2-1; D call uncertain. The CDR3 consists of 15 residues. V was cut by 0 bases and J by 7 bases, with 14 bases left in between. CDR1 SGHDT and CDR2 YYEEEE come from the germline V gene. The CDR3 DNA sequence: TGTGCCAGCAGCTTGGAGTTCACCAGCTTAAATGAGCAGTTCTTC. Amino acid sequence: CASSLEFTSLNEQFF.

The chain has TRBV30 and TRBJ2-7; TRBD1 aligns across 7 bases. This CDR3 has 15 residues. CDR1 GTSNPN and CDR2 SVGIG come from the germline V gene (reference sequence). The V gene end was trimmed by 3 bases and the J gene end by 2 bases; junction bases not matched to a gene: 10. As DNA, the CDR3 is TGTGCCTGGAGACCGAACTCCGGGACAGCCTACGAGCAGTACTTC. Protein product: CAWRPNSGTAYEQYF.

This clonotype occurred a few times. This chain joins TRBV11-2 and TRBJ2-7; TRBD1 agrees at 8 bases. CDR3 length: 15 amino acids. Germline assignment: CDR1 SGHAT and CDR2 FQNNGV. J was trimmed by 6 bases and V by 3 bases; bases with no gene match: 10. CDR3 in DNA: TGTGCCAGCAGCTTCCTGGACAGGGTAACGGGCGAGCAGTACTTC. It encodes CASSFLDRVTGEQYF.

This clonotype has only a few counts. This chain links TRBV12-3 or TRBV12-4 with TRBJ1-1; TRBD1 matches at 11 bases. The CDR3 has 16 amino acids. V lost 5 bases to trimming and J lost 1 base; unmatched junction nucleotides: 6. This CDR3 reads CASSSRTGGANTEAFF. CDR3 nucleotides: TGTGCCAGCAGTAGTCGGACAGGGGGCGCGAACACTGAAGCTTTCTTT.

This clonotype was counted between two and nine times. V usage is TRBV9 and J usage is TRBJ2-1; D remains unclear. Germline CDR1 SGDLS, CDR2 YYNGEE. CDR3 length: 14 amino acids. V shed 3 bases and J shed 10 bases, with 17 bases lying between them. The CDR3 DNA reads TGTGCCAGCAGCGCAGGTCACCCGAGAACGGAGCAGTTCTTC. It encodes CASSAGHPRTEQFF.

This chain joins TRBV2 and TRBJ1-5; unclear D gene. V was shortened by 3 bases and J by 7 bases, with 10 bases between the two germline ends. This CDR3 comprises 13 residues. Germline loops: CDR1 SNHLY, CDR2 FYNNEI. This CDR3 reads CASSERRSQPQHF. CDR3 nucleotides: TGTGCCAGCAGTGAGCGCAGGAGCCAGCCCCAGCATTTT. The complete variable domain, with remaining parts taken from reference TRBV2 and TRBJ1-5, reads EPEVTQTPSHQVTQMGQEVILRCVPISNHLYFYWYRQILGQKVEFLVSFYNNEISEKSEIFDDQFSVERPDGSNFTLKIRSTKLEDSAMYFCASSERRSQPQHFGDGTRLSIL.

This clonotype was found many times. V is TRBV4-2 and J is TRBJ2-7; 10 nucleotides line up with TRBD2. The CDR3 is 15 residues long. V lost 1 base to trimming and J lost 3 bases; unmatched junction nucleotides: 3. In germline, CDR1 is LGHNA, CDR2 YNFKEQ. The CDR3 bases are TGTGCCAGCAGCCAAGGCTCTAGCGGGGGCTACGAGCAGTACTTC. It is translated as CASSQGSSGGYEQYF.

The V gene is TRBV6-1, the J gene TRBJ1-2; D unclear. The V end lost 6 bases, the J end lost 3 bases, and 17 bases lay between the germline ends. Germline-derived CDR1 and CDR2 are MNHNS and SASEGT. The CDR3 totals 15 residues. The CDR3: CASRTLQDPYYGYTF. DNA of the CDR3: TGTGCCAGCAGGACCCTTCAGGATCCCTACTATGGCTACACCTTC.

This chain uses TRBV18 with TRBJ2-1; TRBD2 matches 7 bases. This CDR3 is built from 16 residues. Germline V gene data show CDR1 as KGHSH and CDR2 as LQKENI. Losses at the gene ends were 3 bases for V and 5 bases for J; bases not matched to a gene: 10. The CDR3 here is CASSPSQRGVNNEQFF. The CDR3 DNA sequence: TGTGCCAGCTCACCCTCCCAGCGGGGCGTGAACAATGAGCAGTTCTTC.

This chain connects TRBV5-1 to TRBJ2-7; either TRBD1 or TRBD2 may fit D (5 bases each). Trimming shortened V by 0 bases and J by 3 bases, and 10 bases separated the two germline ends. CDR3 length equals 14 residues. The germline V gene encodes CDR1 SGHRS and CDR2 YFSETQ. CDR3 amino acids: CASSLEEGRYEQYF. As DNA, the CDR3 is TGCGCCAGCAGCTTGGAAGAGGGGCGCTACGAGCAGTACTTC. Combining the CDR3 with reference TRBV5-1 and TRBJ2-7 gives the whole variable domain KAGVTQTPRYLIKTRGQQVTLSCSPISGHRSVSWYQQTPGQGLQFLFEYFSETQRNKGNFPGRFSGRQFSNSRSEMNVSTLELGDSALYLCASSLEEGRYEQYFGPGTRLTVT.

The rearrangement uses TRBV11-3 and TRBJ2-2; possibly TRBD1 for D (5 bases). CDR1 and CDR2 from the germline V gene are SGHNT and YENEEA. This CDR3 is 15 amino acids long. Trimming left V 6 bases short and J 2 bases short, with 13 bases between. CDR3 bases: TGTGCCAGCAGTTTGACGACAGTTAACACCGGGGAGCTGTTTTTT. Translated: CASSLTTVNTGELFF.

This clonotype was detected a few times. V is TRBV11-2 and J is TRBJ2-5; D remains ambiguous. Germline loops: CDR1 SGHAT, CDR2 FQNNGV. V lost 1 base to trimming and J lost 5 bases, with 14 bases between them. The CDR3 consists of 15 residues. The CDR3 sequence: CASSLGLDERETQYF. The CDR3 nucleotides are TGTGCCAGCAGCTTAGGTCTAGACGAACGGGAGACCCAGTACTTC. Together with reference TRBV11-2 and TRBJ2-5, the CDR3 gives the full variable domain: EAGVAQSPRYKIIEKRQSVAFWCNPISGHATLYWYQQILGQGPKLLIQFQNNGVVDDSQLPKDRFSAERLKGVDSTLKIQPAKLEDSAVYLCASSLGLDERETQYFGPGTRLLVL.

This clonotype came up a few times. The V and J genes are TRBV20-1 and TRBJ2-1; D unclear. Germline V gene lookup returns CDR1 DFQATT and CDR2 SNEGSKA (reference sequence). This CDR3 is 12 amino acids long. With 0 bases removed from V and 7 bases from J, the gap between germline ends came to 7 bases. CDR3 DNA: TGCAGTGCTAGAGATGGAGTAAATGAGCAGTTCTTC. Protein product: CSARDGVNEQFF.

This clonotype was recorded once. The CDR3 loop is CASSLEGRNYGYTF. For the CDR3, the DNA is TGTGCCAGCAGCTTAGAAGGACGCAACTATGGCTACACCTTC. The chain joins TRBV7-9 to TRBJ1-2; D is unclear. CDR3 size: 14 residues. In germline, CDR1 is SEHNR, CDR2 FQNEAQ (reference sequence). Between the trimmed V and J ends, which lost 1 base and 2 bases, there was a span of 8 bases.

This chain links TRBV4-3 with TRBJ2-7; D is perhaps TRBD2 (5 bases). The CDR3 length is 14 residues. Germline V lookup: CDR1 LGHNA, CDR2 YSLEER. V dropped 4 bases and J dropped 6 bases, with 16 bases sitting between them. The CDR3 region has the DNA TGCGCCAGCAGCCCTAGGTGGGGAGATCTCGAGCAGTACTTC. This translates into CASSPRWGDLEQYF.

This clonotype showed up many times. The chain links TRBV19 to TRBJ2-2; 10 nucleotides line up with TRBD2. V gave up 9 bases and J gave up 1 base; unmatched junction bases: 5. The CDR3 extends over 15 amino acids. The germline V gene encodes CDR1 LNHDA and CDR2 SQIVND (reference sequence). CDR3 nucleotides: TGTGCCAGCCGACTAGCGGGCTTGAACACCGGGGAGCTGTTTTTT. It codes for CASRLAGLNTGELFF.

The chain carries TRBV11-3 and TRBJ1-3, with unresolved D. Germline values: CDR1 SGHNT, CDR2 YENEEA. V gave up 5 bases and J gave up 3 bases, with 8 bases separating them. The CDR3 spans 13 residues. CDR3 amino acids: CASSAANGNTIYF. Written as DNA, the CDR3 is TGTGCCAGCAGCGCGGCGAATGGAAACACCATATATTTT.

This clonotype was recorded many times. The chain recombines TRBV5-6 with TRBJ2-4; the D gene is possibly TRBD1 (6 bases). V was shortened by 3 bases and J by 0 bases, with 13 bases between the two germline ends. From germline, CDR1 is SGHDT and CDR2 YYEEEE. The CDR3 is 16 amino acids. The CDR3: CASSYRTVLAKNIQYF. CDR3 nucleotides: TGTGCCAGCAGCTACAGGACAGTACTAGCCAAAAACATTCAGTACTTC.

In this sample, this clonotype turned up a few times. The chain combines TRBV6-2 or TRBV6-3 with TRBJ2-7; D is unresolved. The CDR3 sequence is 14 residues long. Between the trimmed V and J ends, which lost 7 bases and 3 bases, there was a span of 16 bases. CDR1 is MNHEY, CDR2 SVGEGT, per germline. The CDR3 bases are TGTGCCAGCACCCGGAGCAGTTTATACTACGAGCAGTACTTC. Amino acid sequence: CASTRSSLYYEQYF.

This chain links TRBV12-3 or TRBV12-4 with TRBJ1-1; maybe TRBD1 (6 bases). There are 12 residues in the CDR3. Trimming left V 6 bases short and J 6 bases short, with 11 bases between. The CDR3: CASSWRGPEAFF. The CDR3 nucleotides read TGTGCCAGCAGCTGGCGGGGGCCTGAAGCTTTCTTT.

This clonotype showed up just a few times. The CDR3 DNA follows: TGCAGCGCAAGACAGGGTCTGGGTGGCGAGCAGTACTTC. Translation: CSARQGLGGEQYF. This chain links TRBV29-1 with TRBJ2-7; 7 positions match TRBD1. V gave up 7 bases and J gave up 6 bases; unmatched junction bases: 12. This CDR3 spans 13 amino acids. CDR1 is SQVTM and CDR2 is ANQGSEA in the germline V gene.

There are a few counts of this clonotype. The chain combines TRBV7-9 with TRBJ2-1, with 7 bases lining up with TRBD2. V shed 5 bases, J shed 10 bases, and the junction held 8 bases outside the gene matches. Germline V gene data show CDR1 as SEHNR and CDR2 as FQNEAQ (reference sequence). This CDR3 is 13 amino acids long. CDR3 sequence (DNA): TGTGCCAGCAGCCGTCCGACTAGCACGGAGCAGTTCTTC. Translated, it gives CASSRPTSTEQFF.

V gene TRBV24-1 combines with J gene TRBJ2-7; TRBD2 matches 8 bases. Germline lookup yields CDR1 KGHDR and CDR2 SFDVKD. This CDR3 contains 15 residues. V was pared by 4 bases and J by 5 bases, with 9 bases of the junction left unmatched. The CDR3 spells CATSDPSGSTHEQYF. The CDR3 DNA reads TGTGCCACCAGTGACCCCAGCGGGAGTACCCACGAGCAGTACTTC.

The chain carries TRBV28 and TRBJ2-3; 8 bases are shared with TRBD1. The V gene end was trimmed by 5 bases and the J gene end by 3 bases; junction bases not matched to a gene: 7. From germline, CDR1 is MDHEN and CDR2 SYDVKM. This CDR3 region has 15 residues. The CDR3 loop is CASSLDRGKTDTQYF. CDR3 in DNA: TGTGCCAGCAGTCTCGACAGGGGTAAAACAGATACGCAGTATTTT.

The CDR3 DNA reads TGTGCCAGCAGTGAAAGGGGACTAGTCAAAGAGACCCAGTACTTC. Its translation is CASSERGLVKETQYF. The chain links TRBV2 to TRBJ2-5, with 8 bases aligning to TRBD2. The germline V gene has CDR1 SNHLY and CDR2 FYNNEI. The V segment lost 2 bases and the J segment 3 bases; nucleotides outside the gene matches: 5. The length of the CDR3 is 15 residues.

This clonotype was observed a few times. The chain carries TRBV19 and TRBJ1-2, with a tentative D call TRBD1 (6 bases). Germline V lookup: CDR1 LNHDA, CDR2 SQIVND (reference sequence). V lost 3 bases and J lost 0, with 23 bases in between. The CDR3 contains 19 residues. The CDR3 nucleotides read TGTGCCAGTAGTATTCAACAGGGATTTCGCCGAGTAGCTAACTATGGCTACACCTTC. Protein product: CASSIQQGFRRVANYGYTF.

The V call is TRBV6-1, the J call TRBJ1-2; D is possibly TRBD1 (6 bases). The germline V gene has CDR1 MNHNS and CDR2 SASEGT. The CDR3 length is 13 residues. Trimming removed 4 bases from V and 3 bases from J, with 9 bases in between. CDR3 sequence reads: CASSVGGYYGYTF. Here the CDR3 DNA reads TGTGCCAGCAGTGTGGGGGGCTACTATGGCTACACCTTC.